The 4 T cell receptor beta chains listed next were all sequenced from one sample in a study of human T cells and chemical hapten exposure. TCRdb recomputed calls from the RACE reads with MiXCR, one row per CDR3 protein. This sample has 370,000 or so distinct CDR3 sequences, with approximately 4.4% found just once. As for time point: patch test 1, 2 weeks after DPC sensitization. Treatment noted: therapeutic diphenylcyclopropenone sensitization with weekly scalp DPC. Source: whole blood, taken in connection with sensitization to the hapten diphenylcyclopropenone (DPC). Receptors were obtained from a woman aged 50 to 65 with alopecia areata. Some clones in this sample may be carry-over from other donors' samples.

This clonotype was counted many times. The chain uses TRBV10-3 and TRBJ2-7; 7 bases map to TRBD1. The CDR3 spans 13 residues. Germline loops: CDR1 ENHRY, CDR2 SYGVKD. V dropped 10 bases and J dropped 7; count of bases not matched to a gene: 13. The CDR3 reads CATQGGARQEQYF. CDR3 nucleotides: TGTGCCACCCAAGGGGGCGCACGTCAGGAGCAGTACTTC.

This clonotype was seen at least ten times. V usage is TRBV24-1 and J usage is TRBJ1-5; D ambiguous. Germline V gene lookup returns CDR1 KGHDR and CDR2 SFDVKD. Trimming took 4 bases from V and 2 from J, leaving 11 bases between them. This CDR3 is built from 15 residues. As DNA, the CDR3 is TGTGCCACCAGTGAGAATGGAAAGGGCAATCAGCCCCAGCATTTT. Its translation is CATSENGKGNQPQHF.

The chain uses TRBV12-3 or TRBV12-4 and TRBJ2-7; D gene ambiguous. The CDR3 has 14 residues. With 4 bases removed from V and 3 bases from J, the gap between germline ends came to 13 bases. The CDR3 loop is CASSSPGLRYEQYF. The CDR3 DNA sequence: TGTGCCAGCAGTTCACCCGGTCTGCGCTACGAGCAGTACTTC.

This clonotype came up many times. In DNA, the CDR3 is TGTGCCAGCAACATGACAGGGGGCAACTATGGCTACACCTTC. Translation gives CASNMTGGNYGYTF. The chain combines TRBV6-8 with TRBJ1-2; 10 bases line up with TRBD1. The V and J ends lost 7 bases and 2 bases, in that order; junction bases with no gene match: 4. Germline assignment: CDR1 MNHGY and CDR2 SAAAGT. The CDR3 spans 14 residues.